The present TCR beta chain was sequenced within a study of blood T cell repertoires in COVID-19 (dated by TCRdb to the early 2020s). Background for the entire study: The collaborator samples originated in the United States, Italy and Spain and spanned the acute and convalescent phases of COVID-19. The material from the prospective study consisted of cDNA or gDNA derived from T cells, B-cell-depleted T cells, or PBMCs. Deeply sampled blood TCRbeta repertoires from subjects exposed to, actively infected with, or recovered from COVID-19 were included in the dataset. The repertoires were released in a freely available public database intended as a resource for research on the immune response to SARS-CoV-2. Samples were obtained from the ongoing ImmuneRACE study (first 160 participants) and from approximately 1,200 subjects provided by 6 global collaborators. Nearly every sample came with metadata listing a de-identified subject ID, COVID-19 status, age in years and sex. Where available, HLA class I and class II types were obtained from metadata supplied by the sample provider rather than from assay-based typing. Beyond this particular receptor, the publication reports: The quantity of clinical and demographic metadata differed by source and by participant and was supplied without curation.

Each collaborating institution followed its own protocols to collect whole blood in K2EDTA tubes. For TCRbeta analysis, collaborators shipped samples in one of three forms: frozen whole blood, isolated PBMCs, or DNA extracted from either of those sample types. Sequences LGHNA (CDR1) and YSLEER (CDR2) are obtained from the germline V gene. Clipping removes 0 bases from V and 2 bases from J, with 5 as the unmatched junction base count. From the cysteine up to the phenylalanine, the CDR3 has a length of 17 residues. CDR3 DNA is the only sequence kept; it has 51 bases, read in frame from the first base. This clone showed up just a few times. No cognate antigen has been identified for it. No much larger clonotype is one base removed from it; base qualities were not supplied. TCRbeta CDR3 regions were amplified from genomic DNA using the immunoSEQ Assay, a bias-controlled multiplex PCR. Processing in the source paper ran as follows. Nucleated cell counts per sample were estimated from amplification of reference gene primers within the assay. To quantify the absolute abundance of each unique TCRbeta CDR3 rearrangement, sequence reads were collapsed and filtered. Productive Simpson clonality was computed per sample as the square root of Simpson's diversity index over productive rearrangements. TCRdb took this table from immuneACCESS and kept in-frame rearrangements with V and J called. Such tables lack part of the clones; where checked against another copy, unresolved V genes explain under half of the gap, and the rest is unexplained. That table is the source of V, J and clone size, and D and trimming were worked out from the DNA. The sample table shows more than 250,000 clones, and 87% are seen once. In total, the top ten clones hold 1% of the sample.

This receptor was obtained from a man aged 50 to 60 with active or convalescent COVID-19. The sample comprised peripheral blood. The chain is assembled from TRBV4-3 and TRBJ1-2, with 11 bases in between that match TRBD1. The bases read TGCGCCAGCAGCCAAGATGGGACAGGGGGTGAGAACTATGGCTACACCTTC. Translated, it reads CASSQDGTGGENYGYTF.